Listed here are 26 T cell receptor beta chains from one sample, sequenced in a study of OX40 agonist ivuxolimab in advanced cancers. Assay used: immunoSEQ multiplex PCR; TCRdb lists only in-frame clones, some missing. Among approximately 84,000 clones listed, roughly nine tenths were seen once. This specimen consisted of CD4+ or CD8+ T cells sorted from blood, obtained in a trial of the OX40 agonist ivuxolimab. The receptors shown here come from an adult with an advanced solid tumor such as melanoma, head and neck, liver or kidney cancer.

This clone was picked up a small number of times. The V and J genes are TRBV29-1 and TRBJ1-1; D gene uncertain. The CDR3 extends over 13 amino acids. Germline-derived CDR1 and CDR2 are SQVTM and ANQGSEA. V gave up 6 bases and J gave up 4 bases, with 15 bases separating them. The CDR3 here is CSVKEGFSTEAFF. CDR3 coding DNA: TGCAGCGTGAAAGAGGGTTTTAGCACTGAAGCTTTCTTT.

This rearrangement joins TRBV6-1 to TRBJ1-4; no clear D. CDR1 is MNHNS, CDR2 SASEGT, per germline. V lost 2 bases and J lost 11, with 6 bases in between. The CDR3 runs to 11 residues. The CDR3 coding sequence is TGTGCCAGCAGTGAAACGGTGAAACTGTTTTTT. This sequence encodes CASSETVKLFF.

The chain is built from TRBV5-1 and TRBJ2-7, with D maybe TRBD1 (7 bases). The CDR3 is made up of 14 amino acids. Per germline, CDR1 SGHRS and CDR2 YFSETQ. The V gene lost 0 bases and the J gene lost 3 bases, with 10 bases spanning the gap. The CDR3 here is CASSLAQGGYEQYF. For the CDR3, the DNA is TGCGCCAGCAGCTTGGCTCAGGGGGGCTACGAGCAGTACTTC.

CDR3 sequence (DNA): TGTGCCAGCAGCGGCCGGGCCTCAGATACGCAGTATTTT. It codes for CASSGRASDTQYF. This chain links TRBV9 with TRBJ2-3; D uncertain. This CDR3 has 13 amino acids. The germline V gene has CDR1 SGDLS and CDR2 YYNGEE. V dropped 3 bases and J dropped 4 bases, with 9 bases sitting between them. Combining the CDR3 with reference TRBV9 and TRBJ2-3 gives the whole variable domain DSGVTQTPKHLITATGQRVTLRCSPRSGDLSVYWYQQSLDQGLQFLIQYYNGEERAKGNILERFSAQQFPDLHSELNLSSLELGDSALYFCASSGRASDTQYFGPGTRLTVL.

The chain couples TRBV5-1 to TRBJ2-1; TRBD1 aligns across 8 bases. This CDR3 is 13 amino acids long. Germline CDR1 SGHRS, CDR2 YFSETQ. Trimming at V came to 3 bases and at J to 6 bases, leaving 2 bases not matched to a gene. The CDR3 reads CASSSQGGNEQFF. CDR3 nucleotides: TGCGCCAGCAGCTCACAGGGGGGCAATGAGCAGTTCTTC.

The gene calls are TRBV19 and TRBJ2-2; 12 bases match TRBD2. V gave up 0 bases and J gave up 4 bases; unmatched junction bases: 12. The germline gives CDR1 LNHDA, CDR2 SQIVND (reference sequence). The CDR3 length is 20 residues. CDR3 sequence (DNA): TGTGCCAGTAGTATAGATTTCGCTAGCGGGAGGGCCGGCAGCACCGGGGAGCTGTTTTTT. Translating it yields CASSIDFASGRAGSTGELFF.

The chain couples TRBV30 to TRBJ2-4; no reliable D call. This CDR3 has 14 residues. V shed 2 bases and J shed 0 bases, with 8 bases lying between them. Per the germline V gene, CDR1 is GTSNPN and CDR2 is SVGIG (reference sequence). In DNA form, the CDR3 reads TGTGCCTGGAGTCGAAGTGGAGCCAAAAACATTCAGTACTTC. It is translated as CAWSRSGAKNIQYF.

The V call is TRBV6-4, the J call TRBJ1-2; no firm D call. Deletions cut 10 bases from V and 8 bases from J, with 17 bases between. CDR3 size: 12 residues. Germline-derived CDR1 and CDR2 are MRHNA and SNTAGT. Here the CDR3 DNA reads TGTGCCACCTCTATTTCGGGGAGCGGCTACACCTTC. It translates to CATSISGSGYTF.

As for this clone: The same CDR3 also results from other DNA sequences found in this sample. V and J are TRBV25-1 and TRBJ2-2, with D unclear. CDR1 is MGHDK, CDR2 SYGVNS, per germline. Trimming took 7 bases from V and 2 from J, leaving 8 bases between them. The CDR3 has 13 residues. The CDR3 loop reads CASTQVNTGELFF. CDR3 DNA: TGTGCCAGCACCCAGGTCAACACCGGGGAGCTGTTTTTT.

The chain combines TRBV5-1 with TRBJ1-1; D gene uncertain. The CDR3 runs to 13 residues. V lost 0 bases and J 0 bases, leaving 3 bases between the germline ends. Germline values: CDR1 SGHRS, CDR2 YFSETQ. CDR3 coding DNA: TGCGCCAGCAGCTTGGACTTGAACACTGAAGCTTTCTTT. Amino acids: CASSLDLNTEAFF.

V usage is TRBV6-1 and J usage is TRBJ1-2, with 7 positions matching TRBD1. CDR1 MNHNS and CDR2 SASEGT come from the germline V gene. The CDR3 spans 15 residues. Trimming at V came to 0 bases and at J to 4 bases, leaving 5 bases not matched to a gene. The CDR3 is CASSEAEQGSYGYTF. DNA for the CDR3: TGTGCCAGCAGTGAAGCGGAACAGGGGAGCTATGGCTACACCTTC.

The chain recombines TRBV2 with TRBJ2-5; D is undetermined. CDR1 and CDR2 from the germline V gene are SNHLY and FYNNEI. This CDR3 has 11 residues. Trimming removed 8 bases at V and 5 bases at J, with 9 bases between. The CDR3 here is CASEIYETQYF. DNA for the CDR3: TGTGCCAGCGAGATCTATGAGACCCAGTACTTC.

The V gene is TRBV6-1, the J gene TRBJ2-7, with 11 bases lining up with TRBD2. Germline V gives CDR1 MNHNS, CDR2 SASEGT. The CDR3 sequence is 14 residues long. Germline trimming cut 7 bases from V and 3 bases from J; bases unmatched to any gene: 5. CDR3: CASTTGTSGYEQYF. The CDR3 nucleotides read TGTGCCAGCACTACCGGGACTAGCGGCTACGAGCAGTACTTC.

The V and J genes are TRBV6-1 and TRBJ1-6, with D uncertain. The CDR3 runs to 15 residues. Trimming removed 3 bases at V and 4 bases at J, with 10 bases between. Per the germline V gene, CDR1 is MNHNS and CDR2 is SASEGT. The DNA of the CDR3 is TGTGCCAGCAGTGACCCCCAGATTTATAATTCACCCCTCCACTTT. Its translation is CASSDPQIYNSPLHF.

V is TRBV11-2 and J is TRBJ1-4; 7 nucleotides align to TRBD1. The germline gives CDR1 SGHAT, CDR2 FQNNGV. V lost 7 bases, J lost 4 bases, and 15 bases stayed unmatched. This CDR3 has 17 amino acids. The DNA for the CDR3 is TGTGCCAGCACCCGACTAGGAGGGGACAGATTTAATGAAAAACTGTTTTTT. This sequence encodes CASTRLGGDRFNEKLFF.

The chain carries TRBV28 and TRBJ2-7; D not resolved. Deletions cut 4 bases from V and 2 bases from J, with 18 bases between. The CDR3 covers 16 residues. The germline CDR1 and CDR2 sequences are MDHEN and SYDVKM. CDR3 coding DNA: TGTGCCAGCAGTTCCGCCTTGAGATACGGAGCCTACGAGCAGTACTTC. It is translated as CASSSALRYGAYEQYF.

The V call is TRBV29-1, the J call TRBJ1-1; weak D call: TRBD1 (5 bases). Trimming removed 7 bases at V and 4 bases at J, with 16 bases between. In germline, CDR1 is SQVTM, CDR2 ANQGSEA. There are 13 residues in the CDR3. The CDR3 region has the DNA TGCAGCGCCCCCGCTGTGGGGGGCACTGAAGCTTTCTTT. Protein: CSAPAVGGTEAFF.

This rearrangement joins TRBV15 to TRBJ1-1; no reliable D call. CDR1 and CDR2 (germline): LNHNV, YYDKDF (reference sequence). The V and J ends lost 0 bases and 11 bases respectively, with 13 bases between them. The CDR3 length is 13 residues. The CDR3 reads CATSRDEWGTAFF. In nucleotides, the CDR3 is TGTGCCACCAGCAGAGATGAATGGGGAACTGCTTTCTTT. Looking up the rest from reference TRBV15 and TRBJ1-1 gives the full variable domain: DAMVIQNPRYQVTQFGKPVTLSCSQTLNHNVMYWYQQKSSQAPKLLFHYYDKDFNNEADTPDNFQSRRPNTSFCFLDIRSPGLGDTAMYLCATSRDEWGTAFFGQGTRLTVV.

V is TRBV5-6 and J is TRBJ2-1; no clear D. Trimming stripped 1 base from V and 7 bases from J, with 12 bases between. Germline V gene data show CDR1 as SGHDT and CDR2 as YYEEEE. This CDR3 region has 14 residues. The CDR3 region has the DNA TGTGCCAGCAGCTTGTATTCAGTTCGGAATGAGCAGTTCTTC. This translates into CASSLYSVRNEQFF.

The CDR3: CASSLGQANYGYTF. The CDR3 coding sequence is TGCGCCAGCAGCTTGGGACAGGCGAACTATGGCTACACCTTC. The chain has TRBV5-1 and TRBJ1-2, with D possibly matching TRBD1 (6 bases). V was clipped by 0 bases and J by 2 bases, with 8 bases between them. CDR1 and CDR2 from the germline V gene are SGHRS and YFSETQ. The CDR3 consists of 14 residues.

J is TRBJ2-1 and V is TRBV4-2; TRBD2 agrees at 9 bases. The CDR3 is 16 amino acids. With 4 bases clipped from V and 9 bases from J, the junction kept 13 bases outside the gene matches. Germline V gives CDR1 LGHNA, CDR2 YNFKEQ. CDR3 in amino acids: CASSLPGASGISEQFF. In DNA, the CDR3 is TGTGCCAGCAGCCTGCCCGGGGCTAGCGGGATTAGTGAGCAGTTCTTC.

The chain joins TRBV5-6 to TRBJ2-1; 10 nucleotides align to TRBD1. Losses at the gene ends were 0 bases for V and 5 bases for J; bases not matched to a gene: 5. This CDR3 region has 16 residues. Per the germline V gene, CDR1 is SGHDT and CDR2 is YYEEEE. The CDR3 coding sequence is TGTGCCAGCAGCTTGGGACAGGGGGCTATGGACAATGAGCAGTTCTTC. Protein: CASSLGQGAMDNEQFF.

J is TRBJ2-3 and V is TRBV19, with D perhaps matching TRBD1 (5 bases). This CDR3 is built from 13 residues. Germline CDR1 LNHDA, CDR2 SQIVND (reference sequence). Deletions cut 3 bases from V and 3 bases from J, with 7 bases between. The CDR3 coding sequence is TGTGCCAGTAGTATTAGGGGAACAGATACGCAGTATTTT. It yields the protein CASSIRGTDTQYF.

This chain uses TRBV5-1 with TRBJ2-2; 8 nucleotides align to TRBD1. The V and J ends lost 3 bases and 6 bases, in that order; junction bases with no gene match: 7. Germline values: CDR1 SGHRS, CDR2 YFSETQ. This CDR3 contains 15 residues. The chain's CDR3 is CASSSGTGFPGELFF. CDR3 DNA sequence: TGCGCCAGCAGCTCGGGGACAGGCTTCCCCGGGGAGCTGTTTTTT.

The J gene is TRBJ1-5, the V gene TRBV6-1; TRBD1 agrees at 9 bases. The CDR3 covers 19 residues. Germline V gene sequence: CDR1 MNHNS, CDR2 SASEGT. Trimming took 4 bases from V and 0 from J; bases not matched to a gene: 13. This CDR3 is CASSAHRGRQSYSNQPQHF. Written as DNA, the CDR3 is TGTGCCAGCAGTGCCCACAGGGGGCGACAGAGCTATAGCAATCAGCCCCAGCATTTT.

This chain connects TRBV4-2 to TRBJ1-2; the D gene is possibly TRBD1 (5 bases). Germline CDR1 reads LGHNA; CDR2 reads YNFKEQ. This CDR3 has 14 amino acids. V lost 3 bases and J lost 8, with 16 bases in between. The CDR3 loop reads CASSHLEGASGYTF. The CDR3 nucleotides are TGTGCCAGCAGCCACCTAGAAGGGGCGAGCGGCTACACCTTC.